The T cell receptor beta chain described here comes from a study of CD8 T cells in ankylosing spondylitis. Germline-derived CDR1 and CDR2 are MGHRA and YSYEKL. The CDR3 covers 14 residues. V shed 4 bases and J shed 0 bases, with 9 bases lying between them. TCRdb recomputed calls from the 5' RACE reads with MiXCR, one row per CDR3 protein. The table has a few hundred thousand distinct CDR3 sequences, about 6.7% seen once. The study's findings and limits: Blood of patients with ankylosing spondylitis appeared to be characterized by a TCR beta motif of seven or eight highly homologous variants. Reports say disease-linked clones showed up significantly more in matched ankylosing spondylitis synovial fluid.

This clonotype was counted between two and nine times. Antigen specificity is unknown. The sample taken for sequencing was blood, either unsorted or a sorted T cell fraction (not recorded which). This sequence was found in a male donor with ankylosing spondylitis. V and J are TRBV4-1 and TRBJ1-1; D is unclear. The CDR3: CASSPERVNTEAFF. In nucleotides, the CDR3 is TGCGCCAGCAGCCCAGAACGAGTGAACACTGAAGCTTTCTTT.